The 14 T cell receptor beta chains in this list originate from one sample, sequenced in a study of vaccination effects on CD4 cells after COVID-19. These receptors have no identified antigens. Viral peptide pools were used in the ViraFEST assay to expand antigen-specific CD4+ T cells, and sequencing came afterward. Once cultured for under 11 days, the cells underwent separation to obtain CD4+ T cells. The individual was infected with SARS-CoV-2 between March and December 2020, as confirmed by PCR. Data came from immunoSEQ multiplex PCR; TCRdb stores just in-frame clones and leaves some out. This sample carries 55,000 or so clones, around 76% of them seen once, and the ten largest clones take approximately 5%. Specimen: CD4+ T cells from PBMCs cultured with HIV peptides, collected before COVID-19 vaccination. Subset reported: HIV-1 Nef peptide pool negative control/reference culture. The source is a human donor who had a prior SARS-CoV-2 infection.

This chain joins TRBV7-8 and TRBJ2-7; TRBD1 agrees at 11 bases. Germline V CDR1 and CDR2: SGHVS, FQNEAQ. This CDR3 has 16 amino acids. The J segment lost 4 bases and the V segment lost 5 bases, leaving 10 bases of the junction unmatched. This chain's CDR3 is CASSTPGQGGAYEQYF. The DNA of the CDR3 is TGTGCCAGCAGCACCCCGGGACAGGGGGGCGCATACGAGCAGTACTTC.

V and J are TRBV7-3 and TRBJ2-3; 8 positions match TRBD2. After removal of 4 bases from V and 5 bases from J, the junction contained 8 bases not matched to a gene. The CDR3 is made up of 15 amino acids. The germline V gene has CDR1 SGHTA and CDR2 FQGTGA. CDR3 nucleotides: TGTGCCAGCAGCTCCCGGGGGGGCCTCGGAGATACGCAGTATTTT. It yields the protein CASSSRGGLGDTQYF.

The chain is built from TRBV5-1 and TRBJ2-1; D is unclear. This CDR3 region has 12 residues. V lost 0 bases to trimming and J lost 7 bases, with 5 bases between them. Germline CDR1 is SGHRS and CDR2 is YFSETQ. CDR3 in DNA: TGCGCCAGCAGCTTGGTGCAAAATGAGCAGTTCTTC. Its translation: CASSLVQNEQFF. Based on the CDR3 plus reference TRBV5-1 and TRBJ2-1, the full variable domain is KAGVTQTPRYLIKTRGQQVTLSCSPISGHRSVSWYQQTPGQGLQFLFEYFSETQRNKGNFPGRFSGRQFSNSRSEMNVSTLELGDSALYLCASSLVQNEQFFGPGTRLTVL.

CDR3 region: CASASGTTDTQYF. The CDR3 DNA follows: TGTGCCAGCGCTAGCGGAACAACAGATACGCAGTATTTT. The chain is built from TRBV7-3 and TRBJ2-3; 7 bases map to TRBD2. Per the germline V gene, CDR1 is SGHTA and CDR2 is FQGTGA. V lost 8 bases and J lost 3; bases outside the gene matches: 5. The CDR3 has 13 residues.

The chain has TRBV6-5 and TRBJ1-1, with D uncertain. The V end was cut by 0 bases, the J end by 8 bases, with 13 bases between. This CDR3 spans 14 amino acids. From germline, CDR1 is MNHEY and CDR2 SVGAGI. This chain's CDR3 is CASSYSRWRTEAFF. CDR3 sequence (DNA): TGTGCCAGCAGTTACTCGAGGTGGCGGACCGAAGCTTTCTTT.

This chain connects TRBV15 to TRBJ1-6, with D possibly matching TRBD1 (6 bases). Germline lookup yields CDR1 LNHNV and CDR2 YYDKDF (reference sequence). V gave up 5 bases and J gave up 1 base, with 15 bases separating them. CDR3 length: 17 residues. The CDR3 sequence is CATSPRTASSYNSPLHF. In nucleotides, the CDR3 is TGTGCCACCAGCCCGAGGACAGCCTCTTCCTATAATTCACCCCTCCACTTT.

The chain carries TRBV18 and TRBJ2-2, with D possibly being TRBD1 or TRBD2 (5 bases each). Trimming left V 0 bases short and J 5 bases short, with 10 bases between. Germline V gene sequence: CDR1 KGHSH, CDR2 LQKENI. CDR3 size: 15 residues. The CDR3 DNA reads as TGTGCCAGCTCACCACCTTCGAGGGGAACCGGGGAGCTGTTTTTT. Encoded protein: CASSPPSRGTGELFF.

This rearrangement joins TRBV7-2 to TRBJ1-2, with D tentatively TRBD1 (5 bases). Germline V gene lookup returns CDR1 SGHTA and CDR2 FQGNSA. CDR3 length: 15 amino acids. V dropped 1 base and J dropped 8 bases, with 17 bases sitting between them. For the CDR3, the DNA is TGTGCCAGCAGCTTAGATGGCAGGGCTGAAGTAGGCTACACCTTC. This sequence encodes CASSLDGRAEVGYTF.

V is TRBV5-4 and J is TRBJ2-7; TRBD2 might be the D (5 bases). Trimming removed 1 base at V and 2 bases at J, with 16 bases between. This CDR3 spans 16 amino acids. Per germline, CDR1 SGHNT and CDR2 YYREEE (reference sequence). CDR3 DNA sequence: TGTGCCAGCAGCTTGTTTGAGGGCGGATCAACCTACGAGCAGTACTTC. It yields the protein CASSLFEGGSTYEQYF. The whole variable domain, remainder taken from reference TRBV5-4 and TRBJ2-7, is ETGVTQSPTHLIKTRGQQVTLRCSSQSGHNTVSWYQQALGQGPQFIFQYYREEENGRGNFPPRFSGLQFPNYSSELNVNALELDDSALYLCASSLFEGGSTYEQYFGPGTRLTVT.

The chain links TRBV2 to TRBJ2-5; the D gene is possibly TRBD2 (5 bases). Germline values: CDR1 SNHLY, CDR2 FYNNEI. Between the trimmed V and J ends, which lost 3 bases and 0 bases, there was a span of 11 bases. The CDR3 covers 15 residues. The DNA of the CDR3 is TGTGCCAGCAGTGAGGAGGTACTGTACCAAGAGACCCAGTACTTC. It is translated as CASSEEVLYQETQYF.

The rearrangement uses TRBV6-1 and TRBJ2-5; no clear D. This CDR3 spans 11 amino acids. Trimming left V 5 bases short and J 5 bases short, with 6 bases between. CDR1 and CDR2 (germline): MNHNS, SASEGT. The CDR3 sequence is CASSSRETQYF. CDR3 nucleotide sequence: TGTGCCAGCAGTTCTCGGGAGACCCAGTACTTC.

The V call is TRBV5-5, the J call TRBJ2-1; D gene uncertain. CDR3 size: 11 residues. V lost 2 bases and J lost 4, with 1 base in between. Germline lookup yields CDR1 SGHKS and CDR2 YYEKEE (reference sequence). In nucleotides, the CDR3 is TGTGCCAGCAGCTTTTACAATGAGCAGTTCTTC. Amino acid sequence: CASSFYNEQFF. The variable domain in full, completed from reference TRBV5-5 and TRBJ2-1, reads DAGVTQSPTHLIKTRGQQVTLRCSPISGHKSVSWYQQVLGQGPQFIFQYYEKEERGRGNFPDRFSARQFPNYSSELNVNALLLGDSALYLCASSFYNEQFFGPGTRLTVL.

The chain carries TRBV11-1 and TRBJ2-5, with 8 bases aligning to TRBD1. This CDR3 region has 15 residues. In germline, CDR1 is SGHAT, CDR2 FQDESV (reference sequence). V trimming: 5 bases; J trimming: 4 bases; junction bases outside the gene matches: 9. Here the CDR3 reads CASSLRQGLRETQYF. CDR3 coding DNA: TGTGCCAGCAGCCTCAGACAGGGGCTGAGAGAGACCCAGTACTTC. Full variable domain (outside the CDR3, taken from reference TRBV11-1 and TRBJ2-5): EAEVAQSPRYKITEKSQAVAFWCDPISGHATLYWYRQILGQGPELLVQFQDESVVDDSQLPKDRFSAERLKGVDSTLKIQPAELGDSAMYLCASSLRQGLRETQYFGPGTRLLVL.

The V gene is TRBV19, the J gene TRBJ1-6; D gene uncertain. Trimming removed 3 bases from V and 12 bases from J, with 15 bases in between. This CDR3 has 14 amino acids. Germline CDR1 and CDR2: LNHDA and SQIVND (reference sequence). This CDR3 reads CASSIAPSMLPLHF. Here the CDR3 DNA reads TGTGCCAGTAGTATCGCACCCAGCATGCTACCCCTCCACTTT.